These T cell receptor beta chains were read from a single sample in a study of blood T cell repertoires in COVID-19. Assay used: immunoSEQ multiplex PCR; TCRdb lists only in-frame clones, some missing. The table has over 250,000 clones, 86% seen once. Specimen: PBMCs or T cells enriched from blood (not recorded which). The receptors were gathered from a young woman who had recovered from COVID-19. Both conserved end residues are part of each CDR3. D genes are given only for firm matches. Where a row states a size, it is once, few, many or the class of an expanded clone; other rows omit it.

d_gene: TRBD1
j_gene: TRBJ1-1
abundance: -
v_gene: TRBV3-1/TRBV3-2
CDR3aa: CASSHTRTGMNTEAFF
CDR3nt: TGTGCCAGCAGCCACACCAGGACAGGGATGAACACTGAAGCTTTCTTT

d_gene: TRBD2
j_gene: TRBJ2-3
abundance: -
v_gene: TRBV18
CDR3aa: CASSGTSGSILYTDTQYF
CDR3nt: TGTGCCAGCTCCGGGACTAGCGGGAGCATTTTATACACAGATACGCAGTATTTT

d_gene: -
j_gene: TRBJ1-1
abundance: -
v_gene: TRBV28
CDR3aa: CASRAPGTPSMNTEAFF
CDR3nt: TGTGCCAGCAGGGCCCCCGGGACACCTTCGATGAACACTGAAGCTTTCTTT

d_gene: -
j_gene: TRBJ1-1
abundance: -
v_gene: TRBV10-1
CDR3aa: CASSDREGTEAFF
CDR3nt: TGCGCCAGCAGTGACAGGGAGGGCACTGAAGCTTTCTTT

d_gene: -
j_gene: TRBJ1-5
abundance: -
v_gene: TRBV6-2/TRBV6-3
CDR3aa: CASSYRGGGGQPQHF
CDR3nt: TGTGCCAGCAGTTATCGAGGGGGGGGCGGGCAGCCCCAGCATTTT

d_gene: TRBD1
j_gene: TRBJ2-5
abundance: -
v_gene: TRBV19
CDR3aa: CASSIQQGAKTQYF
CDR3nt: TGTGCCAGTAGTATTCAACAGGGGGCGAAGACCCAGTACTTC

d_gene: -
j_gene: TRBJ1-1
abundance: -
v_gene: TRBV12-2
CDR3aa: CASRLEWTLKNTEAFF
CDR3nt: TGTGCAAGTCGCTTAGAGTGGACACTAAAGAACACTGAAGCTTTCTTT

d_gene: TRBD1
j_gene: TRBJ1-2
abundance: -
v_gene: TRBV5-4
CDR3aa: CASSWTGGHGYTF
CDR3nt: TGTGCCAGCAGCTGGACAGGGGGGCATGGCTACACCTTC

d_gene: -
j_gene: TRBJ1-5
abundance: -
v_gene: TRBV30
CDR3aa: CAWSPGGGLRSNQPQHF
CDR3nt: TGTGCCTGGAGTCCCGGCGGGGGCCTTCGGAGCAATCAGCCCCAGCATTTT

d_gene: -
j_gene: TRBJ2-7
abundance: -
v_gene: TRBV6-1
CDR3aa: CASSSLLEQYF
CDR3nt: TGTGCCAGCAGTTCCCTCCTCGAGCAGTACTTC

d_gene: TRBD2
j_gene: TRBJ2-5
abundance: -
v_gene: TRBV19
CDR3aa: CASNFGRGGQETQYF
CDR3nt: TGTGCCAGTAATTTTGGTCGCGGGGGACAAGAGACCCAGTACTTC

d_gene: -
j_gene: TRBJ1-2
abundance: -
v_gene: TRBV19
CDR3aa: CATALETGRRMGYTF
CDR3nt: TGTGCCACCGCCCTTGAGACAGGCCGGCGCATGGGCTACACCTTC

d_gene: TRBD1
j_gene: TRBJ2-5
abundance: -
v_gene: TRBV7-9
CDR3aa: CASSRTGGAETQYF
CDR3nt: TGTGCCAGCAGCCGGACAGGGGGCGCGGAGACCCAGTACTTC

d_gene: TRBD1
j_gene: TRBJ2-6
abundance: once
v_gene: TRBV5-1
CDR3aa: CASSAAGTGGTGANVLTF
CDR3nt: TGCGCCAGCAGCGCCGCCGGGACAGGGGGTACTGGGGCCAACGTCCTGACTTTC

d_gene: -
j_gene: TRBJ1-1
abundance: -
v_gene: TRBV29-1
CDR3aa: CSVDGLEGIRTEAFF
CDR3nt: TGCAGCGTTGATGGATTGGAGGGAATTCGCACTGAAGCTTTCTTT

d_gene: TRBD2
j_gene: TRBJ2-1
abundance: -
v_gene: TRBV7-2
CDR3aa: CASSLARGDYPNEQFF
CDR3nt: TGTGCCAGCAGCTTAGCGCGGGGGGACTACCCTAATGAGCAGTTCTTC

d_gene: -
j_gene: TRBJ2-7
abundance: -
v_gene: TRBV6-5
CDR3aa: CATSTGSPPEQYF
CDR3nt: TGTGCCACTTCTACGGGGTCACCCCCCGAGCAGTACTTC

d_gene: -
j_gene: TRBJ2-1
abundance: -
v_gene: TRBV9
CDR3aa: CASSADPRPWNEQFF
CDR3nt: TGTGCCAGCAGCGCTGACCCGAGGCCATGGAATGAGCAGTTCTTC

d_gene: -
j_gene: TRBJ1-1
abundance: -
v_gene: TRBV27
CDR3aa: CASSSSQGLGTEAFF
CDR3nt: TGTGCCAGCAGTTCCTCCCAGGGGTTGGGAACTGAAGCTTTCTTT

d_gene: -
j_gene: TRBJ2-1
abundance: -
v_gene: TRBV4-1
CDR3aa: CASSQPTSDSYNEQFF
CDR3nt: TGCGCCAGCAGCCAACCGACTTCGGACTCCTACAATGAGCAGTTCTTC

d_gene: -
j_gene: TRBJ1-2
abundance: few
v_gene: TRBV5-1
CDR3aa: CASSYARANYGYTF
CDR3nt: TGCGCCAGCAGTTACGCTCGAGCTAACTATGGCTACACCTTC

d_gene: -
j_gene: TRBJ2-1
abundance: -
v_gene: TRBV7-3
CDR3aa: CASSVQGGWDEQFF
CDR3nt: TGTGCCAGCAGCGTTCAGGGAGGCTGGGATGAGCAGTTCTTC

d_gene: -
j_gene: TRBJ2-7
abundance: once
v_gene: TRBV10-3
CDR3aa: CATSGTLEQYF
CDR3nt: TGTGCCACCTCCGGGACACTCGAGCAGTACTTC

d_gene: -
j_gene: TRBJ1-5
abundance: -
v_gene: TRBV4-1
CDR3aa: CASSPLADFSNQPQHF
CDR3nt: TGCGCCAGCAGCCCTTTGGCAGATTTTAGCAATCAGCCCCAGCATTTT

d_gene: TRBD2
j_gene: TRBJ2-5
abundance: -
v_gene: TRBV5-1
CDR3aa: CASSSLPGGLQETQYF
CDR3nt: TGCGCCAGCAGCTCCCTTCCGGGGGGGCTCCAAGAGACCCAGTACTTC

d_gene: -
j_gene: TRBJ1-3
abundance: -
v_gene: TRBV10-3
CDR3aa: CAINPTGPSGNTIYF
CDR3nt: TGTGCCATCAATCCAACAGGCCCCTCTGGAAACACCATATATTTT

d_gene: -
j_gene: TRBJ2-5
abundance: -
v_gene: TRBV7-9
CDR3aa: CASSLDPEGGKTQYF
CDR3nt: TGTGCCAGCAGCTTAGACCCCGAAGGAGGGAAGACCCAGTACTTC

d_gene: -
j_gene: TRBJ1-2
abundance: -
v_gene: TRBV4-3
CDR3aa: CASSQVRNSGFRRDYGYTF
CDR3nt: TGCGCCAGCAGCCAAGTTCGTAATTCGGGGTTCCGGAGGGACTATGGCTACACCTTC